This is a list of T cell receptor beta chains from one sample in a study of T cell repertoires in cytomegalovirus infection. TCRdb reanalysed the reads using MiXCR and keeps one entry per CDR3 protein. Of 400,000 or so distinct CDR3 sequences in the sample, roughly a third are singletons; the top ten hold roughly an eighth. The specimen sequenced was PBMCs. All receptors come from a human donor in good health (CMV status not recorded). Some clones in this sample may be carry-over from other donors' samples. CDR3s include the opening cysteine and the closing phenylalanine or tryptophan. The D gene is left open where the match is weak. Expanded clones get a size class; other rows say once, few or many, or leave the size out.

.,TRBD1,TRBV29-1,TRBJ2-1,CSVEGLTGNEQFF,TGCAGCGTTGAAGGCCTGACAGGGAATGAGCAGTTCTTC
few,TRBD1,TRBV5-1,TRBJ1-1,CASSLGPGQGDFSNTEAFF,TGCGCCAGCAGCTTGGGACCGGGACAGGGTGATTTTAGCAACACTGAAGCTTTCTTT
.,TRBD1,TRBV5-5,TRBJ1-6,CASSQLGTANSPLHF,TGTGCCAGCAGCCAGCTTGGGACAGCGAATTCACCCCTCCACTTT
many,TRBD1,TRBV7-8,TRBJ1-2,CASSISGTDYGYTF,TGTGCCAGCAGCATCTCCGGGACAGACTATGGCTACACCTTC
few,.,TRBV28,TRBJ1-1,CASSLRSVLTEAFF,TGTGCCAGCAGTTTGAGGTCCGTTCTCACTGAAGCTTTCTTT
.,.,TRBV6-1,TRBJ2-2,CATPENTGELFF,TGTGCCACCCCAGAGAACACCGGGGAGCTGTTTTTT
.,.,TRBV5-6,TRBJ1-1,CASSFGGLGGTEAFF,TGTGCCAGCAGCTTCGGGGGGTTAGGAGGCACTGAAGCTTTCTTT
few,TRBD1,TRBV7-6,TRBJ2-5,CASSLRRGRETQYF,TGTGCCAGCAGCTTACGCAGGGGGCGGGAGACCCAGTACTTC
.,.,TRBV4-1,TRBJ1-4,CASSQAPGDSATNEKLFF,TGCGCCAGCAGCCAAGCTCCAGGGGATTCGGCAACTAATGAAAAACTGTTTTTT
few,.,TRBV5-5,TRBJ2-2,CASSLAFPSLSTGELFF,TGTGCCAGCAGCTTGGCCTTCCCCTCTTTATCGACCGGGGAGCTGTTTTTT
.,.,TRBV5-4,TRBJ2-1,CASSSPSSIYNEQFF,TGTGCCAGCAGCTCACCGTCGAGCATCTACAATGAGCAGTTCTTC
.,TRBD1,TRBV12-3/TRBV12-4,TRBJ1-5,CASRGQGATNQPQHF,TGTGCCAGCAGGGGACAGGGGGCAACAAATCAGCCCCAGCATTTT
few,.,TRBV24-1,TRBJ2-5,CATKGMAQETQYF,TGTGCCACCAAAGGAATGGCCCAAGAGACCCAGTACTTC
many,TRBD1,TRBV6-1,TRBJ1-5,CASSEYKGTGSVGNQPQHF,TGTGCCAGCAGTGAATACAAGGGGACAGGGTCGGTCGGAAATCAGCCCCAGCATTTT
.,.,TRBV14,TRBJ1-5,CASSPGRDKPQHF,TGTGCCAGCAGCCCCGGGAGGGACAAGCCCCAGCATTTT
few,TRBD1,TRBV2,TRBJ1-5,CASSVPGGSQPQHF,TGTGCCAGCAGTGTCCCAGGGGGCAGTCAGCCCCAGCATTTT
.,.,TRBV7-2,TRBJ1-1,CASSLVGVGAACF,.
.,.,TRBV7-8,TRBJ2-1,CASSLVGGAEGNEQFF,TGTGCCAGCAGCTTAGTAGGAGGGGCCGAGGGCAATGAGCAGTTCTTC
.,.,TRBV3-1,TRBJ2-7,CASSLSTVYEQYF,TGTGCCAGCAGCCTCTCGACGGTATACGAGCAGTACTTC
.,TRBD2,TRBV7-2,TRBJ2-1,CASSLLGPLAGHNEQFF,TGTGCCAGCAGCTTATTGGGTCCGTTAGCGGGCCACAATGAGCAGTTCTTC
few,.,TRBV28,TRBJ1-1,CASSNPTEAFF,TGTGCCAGCTCTAACCCCACTGAAGCTTTCTTT
.,.,TRBV7-2,TRBJ1-1,CASSLAFQAFF,TGTGCCAGCAGCTTAGCGTTCCAGGCTTTCTTT
.,.,TRBV14,TRBJ2-1,CASRRDGLEEQFF,TGTGCCAGCAGAAGGGACGGCCTTGAGGAGCAGTTCTTC
few,.,TRBV5-4,TRBJ2-1,CASHPPSEGVNEQFF,TGTGCCAGCCACCCCCCATCGGAGGGAGTCAATGAGCAGTTCTTC
.,TRBD2,TRBV4-1,TRBJ2-3,CASSQDPPGGPGSDTQYF,TGCGCCAGCAGCCAAGACCCACCGGGGGGGCCAGGATCAGATACGCAGTATTTT
.,.,TRBV7-2,TRBJ1-6,CASSPLPGVLGSPLHF,TGTGCCAGCAGCCCCCTCCCCGGAGTCTTAGGTTCACCCCTCCACTTT
many,.,TRBV28,TRBJ2-6,CASTRGTTGANVLTF,TGTGCCAGCACCCGCGGGACGACCGGGGCCAACGTCCTGACTTTC
.,TRBD2,TRBV4-2,TRBJ2-5,CASSQGPAGGRETQYF,TGTGCCAGCAGCCAAGGTCCAGCGGGGGGGCGAGAGACCCAGTACTTC
few,.,TRBV28,TRBJ1-4,CASSLSRGVEKLFF,TGTGCCAGCAGTTTATCACGAGGGGTGGAAAAACTGTTTTTT
.,.,TRBV20-1,TRBJ1-5,CSARTAYSNQPQHF,TGCAGTGCTCGGACAGCCTATAGCAATCAGCCCCAGCATTTT
once,.,TRBV6-1,TRBJ1-4,CASNRADNEKLFF,TGTGCCAGCAATCGTGCAGATAATGAAAAACTGTTTTTT
.,TRBD2,TRBV4-1,TRBJ2-1,CASSPRAGGQGEQFF,TGCGCCAGCAGCCCAAGAGCGGGGGGGCAGGGTGAGCAGTTCTTC
many,.,TRBV6-5,TRBJ1-2,CASSQPGTTNYGYTF,TGTGCCAGCAGCCAACCCGGGACAACTAACTATGGCTACACCTTC
medium-sized,TRBD1,TRBV12-3/TRBV12-4,TRBJ1-3,CASSDNDRVGNTIYF,TGTGCCAGCAGTGACAACGACAGGGTCGGAAACACCATATATTTT
few,.,TRBV5-1,TRBJ2-7,CASRASGEQYF,TGCGCCAGCAGGGCCTCGGGCGAGCAGTACTTC
.,.,TRBV7-9,TRBJ2-3,CASSLGRTTDTQYF,TGTGCCAGCAGCTTAGGCAGAACCACAGATACGCAGTATTTT